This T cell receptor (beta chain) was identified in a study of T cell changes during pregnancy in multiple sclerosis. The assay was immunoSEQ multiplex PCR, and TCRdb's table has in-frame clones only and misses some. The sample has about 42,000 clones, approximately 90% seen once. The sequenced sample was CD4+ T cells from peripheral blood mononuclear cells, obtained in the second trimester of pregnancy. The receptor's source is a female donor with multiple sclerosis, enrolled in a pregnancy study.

The DNA of the CDR3 is TGTGCCAGCAGCTTACATGGGACAGGGGACTATGGCTACACCTTC. It is translated as CASSLHGTGDYGYTF. The chain carries TRBV7-3 and TRBJ1-2, with 10 bases lining up with TRBD1. V was clipped by 2 bases and J by 3 bases; unmatched bases: 3. This CDR3 region has 15 residues. CDR1 is SGHTA and CDR2 is FQGTGA in the germline V gene.